A single sample is the source of the 5 T cell receptor beta chains below, sequenced in a study of blood T cell repertoires in COVID-19. Libraries were prepared by immunoSEQ multiplex PCR; TCRdb keeps only in-frame clonotypes and omits some of them. This table has about 44,000 clones, roughly nine tenths appearing once. Material for sequencing was peripheral blood. The receptors come from a man in his 70s with active COVID-19.

The chain combines TRBV6-6 with TRBJ1-3; weak D call: TRBD1 (6 bases). V was shortened by 10 bases and J by 0 bases, with 10 bases between the two germline ends. In germline, CDR1 is MNHNY, CDR2 SVGAGI (reference sequence). This CDR3 has 13 amino acids. The CDR3 loop reads CATGGASGNTIYF. The DNA of the CDR3 is TGTGCCACGGGGGGGGCCTCTGGAAACACCATATATTTT.

The chain is built from TRBV4-3 and TRBJ1-1; D remains unclear. V was cut by 0 bases and J by 9 bases, with 17 bases left in between. The CDR3 loop spans 15 amino acids. Germline V gene data show CDR1 as LGHNA and CDR2 as YSLEER. This CDR3 reads CASSQDRWTSRKAFF. CDR3 DNA: TGCGCCAGCAGCCAAGATCGTTGGACTTCCCGGAAAGCTTTCTTT.

This chain connects TRBV6-2 or TRBV6-3 to TRBJ2-7; no definite D call. The V gene lost 7 bases and the J gene lost 2 bases, with 12 bases spanning the gap. The length of the CDR3 is 13 residues. CDR1 and CDR2 from the germline V gene are MNHEY and SVGEGT. CDR3: CASNPTETYEQYF. CDR3 DNA: TGTGCCAGCAACCCAACAGAGACCTACGAGCAGTACTTC.

This clone came up a few times. The chain couples TRBV5-1 to TRBJ2-7; 11 bases line up with TRBD1. This CDR3 comprises 16 residues. Germline trimming cut 5 bases from V and 7 bases from J; bases unmatched to any gene: 14. Germline CDR1 is SGHRS and CDR2 is YFSETQ. The CDR3 DNA reads as TGCGCCAGCAGTTCGGACAGGGGGCTTCAAGTGGGAGAGCAGTACTTC. Amino acids: CASSSDRGLQVGEQYF. Together with reference TRBV5-1 and TRBJ2-7, the CDR3 gives the full variable domain: KAGVTQTPRYLIKTRGQQVTLSCSPISGHRSVSWYQQTPGQGLQFLFEYFSETQRNKGNFPGRFSGRQFSNSRSEMNVSTLELGDSALYLCASSSDRGLQVGEQYFGPGTRLTVT.

The V and J genes are TRBV10-1 and TRBJ1-4; D ambiguous. The CDR3 is 12 amino acids. The germline gives CDR1 WNHNN, CDR2 SYGVQD (reference sequence). V lost 6 bases, J lost 5 bases, and 7 bases lay in between. CDR3 sequence reads: CASSDKNEKLFF. DNA of the CDR3: TGCGCCAGCAGCGACAAGAATGAAAAACTGTTTTTT.